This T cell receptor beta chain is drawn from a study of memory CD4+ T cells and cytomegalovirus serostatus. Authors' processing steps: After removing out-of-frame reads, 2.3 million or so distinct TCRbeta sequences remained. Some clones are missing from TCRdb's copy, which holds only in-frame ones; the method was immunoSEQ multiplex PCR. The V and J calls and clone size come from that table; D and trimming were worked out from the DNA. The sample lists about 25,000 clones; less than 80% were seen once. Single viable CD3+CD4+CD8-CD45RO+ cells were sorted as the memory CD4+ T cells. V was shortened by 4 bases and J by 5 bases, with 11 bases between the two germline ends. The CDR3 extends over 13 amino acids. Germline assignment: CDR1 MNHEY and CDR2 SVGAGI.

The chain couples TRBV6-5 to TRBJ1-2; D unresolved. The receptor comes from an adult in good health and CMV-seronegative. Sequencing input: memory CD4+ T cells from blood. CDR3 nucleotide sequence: TGTGCCAGCAGTTTAGAGGGTCAATATGGCTACACCTTC. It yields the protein CASSLEGQYGYTF.